These T cell receptor beta chains were read from a single sample in a study of blood T cell repertoires in COVID-19. Using immunoSEQ multiplex PCR, the repertoire was profiled, and TCRdb retains in-frame clones only, with some absent. The sample lists under 50,000 clones; over 70% were seen once. The sample was peripheral blood. Receptors were obtained from a woman aged 40-49 years with acute or convalescent COVID-19. The CDR3 runs from the conserved cysteine through the conserved F or W. D genes are given only for firm matches. Clone size appears in some rows only: once, few, many, or a class for an expanded clone.

size	V	length	J	D	DNA	CDR3
-	TRBV3-1/TRBV3-2	14	TRBJ1-1	-	TGTGCCAGCAGCAAGTCGGACAGTCACACTGAAGCTTTCTTT	CASSKSDSHTEAFF
-	TRBV28	15	TRBJ1-4	-	TGTGCCAGCAGTGGCCCGGACATACCTAATGAAAAACTGTTTTTT	CASSGPDIPNEKLFF
-	TRBV27	15	TRBJ2-2	-	TGTGCCAGCAGTTTCGGAGCTGCGGCCACCGGGGAGCTGTTTTTT	CASSFGAAATGELFF
-	TRBV23-1	13	TRBJ2-7	-	TGCGCCAGCAGTCCCCCCACGTTCAGGGGGCAGTACTTC	CASSPPTFRGQYF
-	TRBV7-2	14	TRBJ1-1	-	TGTGCCAGCAGCCCTTACAGGGTACTCACTGAAGCTTTCTTT	CASSPYRVLTEAFF
-	TRBV2	13	TRBJ1-2	-	TGTGCCAGCAGTGAAGACAGAAGGTATGGCTACACCTTC	CASSEDRRYGYTF
-	TRBV6-2/TRBV6-3	14	TRBJ1-2	-	TGTGCCAGCAGCGCGGGGCCAGTGATCTATGGCTACACCTTC	CASSAGPVIYGYTF
-	TRBV4-2	15	TRBJ1-5	-	TGTGCCAGCAGCCAAGATGAAATACAGAATCAGCCCCAGCATTTT	CASSQDEIQNQPQHF
-	TRBV28	14	TRBJ2-7	TRBD2	TGTGCCAGCAGTGGCGGGACTAGCGGCTACGAGCAGTACTTC	CASSGGTSGYEQYF
few	TRBV3-1/TRBV3-2	15	TRBJ2-7	-	TGTGCCAGCAGCCAAGAGCTAGGAAGCTCCTACGAGCAGTACTTC	CASSQELGSSYEQYF
few	TRBV11-2	14	TRBJ2-2	TRBD2	TGTGCCAGCCTGCGGGGGACGAACACCGGGGAGCTGTTTTTT	CASLRGTNTGELFF
-	TRBV19	13	TRBJ2-7	-	TGTGCCAGTAGTATATCGGACATAAACGAGCAGTACTTC	CASSISDINEQYF
-	TRBV28	15	TRBJ2-7	TRBD2	TGTGCCAGCAGTTCTCGACTAGCGGAGATCTACGAGCAGTATTTC	CASSSRLAEIYEQYF
-	TRBV7-9	13	TRBJ1-3	-	TGTGCCAGCAGCGACAACTCTGGAAACACCATATATTTT	CASSDNSGNTIYF
-	TRBV28	12	TRBJ1-5	-	TGTGCCAGCGAGGGTCCCAGACGGAACCAGCATTTT	CASEGPRRNQHF
-	TRBV7-2	19	TRBJ2-1	TRBD1	TGTGCCAGCAGCTTCACCGGACAGGGGGCCATAAGGTCCTACAATGAGCAGTTCTTC	CASSFTGQGAIRSYNEQFF
-	TRBV6-5	15	TRBJ1-2	TRBD1	TGTGCCAGCACCACAGAAGGGGGCAGGGCGAGTGGCTACACCTTC	CASTTEGGRASGYTF
-	TRBV7-3	16	TRBJ2-3	-	TGTGCCAGCAGCTTGGAGGCGGGGGCCCAAAGGAATACGCAGTATTTT	CASSLEAGAQRNTQYF
few	TRBV7-2	16	TRBJ2-7	TRBD2	TGTGCCAGCAGCTTAGGGGGGGGAAGCCCACGCTACGAGCAGTACTTC	CASSLGGGSPRYEQYF
-	TRBV3-1/TRBV3-2	14	TRBJ1-2	-	TGTGCCAGCAGCCCGGCCCAGGCTAACTATGGCTACACCTTC	CASSPAQANYGYTF
-	TRBV5-4	13	TRBJ2-1	-	TGTGCCAGCAGCTTGGAAGGAAGGAGTGAGCAGTTCTTC	CASSLEGRSEQFF
few	TRBV2	15	TRBJ2-5	TRBD1	TGTGCCAGCATAGGGCTGAAAGGGGGCTCGGAGACCCAGTACTTC	CASIGLKGGSETQYF
once	TRBV6-5	14	TRBJ1-1	-	TGTGCCAGCACCATCACAGGGCTCGTCACTGAAGCTTTCTTT	CASTITGLVTEAFF
once	TRBV4-2	14	TRBJ1-1	-	TGTGCCAGCAGCCAAGATCTAATGAACACTGAAGCTTTCTTT	CASSQDLMNTEAFF
-	TRBV5-6	15	TRBJ2-3	TRBD2	TGTGCCAGCAGCTTCCTAGCGGTCCCCACAGATACGCAGTATTTT	CASSFLAVPTDTQYF
-	TRBV2	13	TRBJ2-5	-	TGTGCCAGCAGTGAGCACAGGGACCAGACCCAGTACTTC	CASSEHRDQTQYF
-	TRBV3-1/TRBV3-2	14	TRBJ2-5	-	TGTGCCAGCAGCAACAGGAGGGTGGGGGAGACCCAGTACTTC	CASSNRRVGETQYF
-	TRBV7-9	14	TRBJ2-7	TRBD2	TGTGCCAGCAGTTCCTTAGCGGGAGGGTACGAGCAGTACTTC	CASSSLAGGYEQYF
-	TRBV4-2	18	TRBJ2-5	TRBD2	TGTGCCAGCAGCCAAGCGCTAGCGGGACTAACGGGGGGAGAGACCCAGTACTTC	CASSQALAGLTGGETQYF
-	TRBV9	15	TRBJ1-1	-	TGTGCCAGCAGCGTAGTGGTGGAGGCGAACACTGAAGCTTTCTTT	CASSVVVEANTEAFF
few	TRBV29-1	14	TRBJ1-2	-	TGCAGCGTTGAAGATTGGCAGGGGAACTATGGCTACACCTTC	CSVEDWQGNYGYTF